The 28 T cell receptor beta chains in this list originate from one sample, sequenced in a study of T cell repertoires in cytomegalovirus infection. TCRdb independently ran MiXCR on the reads; one entry per CDR3 protein. In the table there are under 500,000 distinct CDR3 sequences, roughly 43% of which are singletons. No antigen is known for these receptors. Sample: cultured PBMCs, taken from culture after CMV antigen stimulation. The receptors come from a human donor in good health (CMV status not recorded). Some clones in this sample may be carry-over from other donors' samples.

The chain combines TRBV12-3 or TRBV12-4 with TRBJ2-5, with TRBD2 matching 9 bases. J was trimmed by 2 bases and V by 3 bases; bases with no gene match: 7. This CDR3 comprises 16 residues. The chain's CDR3 is CASSLLLAGSQETQYF. In DNA form, the CDR3 reads TGTGCCAGCAGTTTGTTGCTAGCGGGATCACAAGAGACCCAGTACTTC.

The table lists this clonotype with a few counts. This rearrangement joins TRBV27 to TRBJ2-5; 12 bases align to TRBD2. Germline V gene data show CDR1 as MNHEY and CDR2 as SMNVEV (reference sequence). The CDR3 spans 16 residues. Trimming cost V 5 bases and J 4 bases; bases outside gene matches: 8. CDR3 protein: CASSPRLAGVGETQYF. In DNA, the CDR3 is TGTGCCAGCAGTCCCCGACTAGCGGGGGTGGGAGAGACCCAGTACTTC.

The chain uses TRBV18 and TRBJ2-2, with TRBD2 matching over 7 bases. This CDR3 contains 14 residues. Germline assignment: CDR1 KGHSH and CDR2 LQKENI. V was pared by 7 bases and J by 0 bases, with 2 bases of the junction left unmatched. The CDR3 reads CASYGLANTGELFF. DNA for the CDR3: TGTGCCAGCTATGGACTAGCGAACACCGGGGAGCTGTTTTTT.

In its sample, this clonotype was seen a few times. This sequence joins TRBV11-3 and TRBJ2-1; TRBD2 matches at 12 bases. Germline trimming cut 5 bases from V and 8 bases from J; bases unmatched to any gene: 16. The germline gives CDR1 SGHNT, CDR2 YENEEA. The CDR3 spans 18 residues. The CDR3 reads CASSASRGLAGGAHEQFF. CDR3 DNA: TGTGCCAGCAGCGCATCCCGGGGTCTAGCGGGAGGGGCCCATGAGCAGTTCTTC.

CDR3 DNA: TGTGCCATCAGTGAGCCAACCGGGGAGCTGTTTTTT. It translates to CAISEPTGELFF. J is TRBJ2-2 and V is TRBV10-3; D not certain. Germline CDR1 is ENHRY and CDR2 is SYGVKD. This CDR3 comprises 12 residues. V was trimmed by 2 bases and J by 5 bases, leaving 3 bases between them.

This clonotype has just a few counts. The chain recombines TRBV7-2 with TRBJ2-1, with a tentative D call TRBD1 (6 bases). This CDR3 has 15 amino acids. CDR1 is SGHTA, CDR2 FQGNSA, per germline. V was shortened by 0 bases and J by 7 bases, with 13 bases between the two germline ends. The CDR3 nucleotides read TGTGCCAGCAGCTTAGCCTATTCAGGGGAGAATGAGCAGTTCTTC. As protein: CASSLAYSGENEQFF.

This clonotype appeared once. The gene calls are TRBV18 and TRBJ1-2; TRBD1 aligns across 8 bases. The CDR3 extends over 13 amino acids. CDR1 is KGHSH and CDR2 is LQKENI in the germline V gene. The trim removed 6 bases at V and 6 bases at J, leaving 6 bases unmatched. The chain's CDR3 is CASSPDRENGYTF. Written as DNA, the CDR3 is TGTGCCAGCTCCCCGGACAGGGAGAATGGCTACACCTTC.

In this sample, this clonotype turned up many times. This chain connects TRBV7-2 to TRBJ2-1; 8 positions match TRBD2. V shed 0 bases and J 8 bases; nucleotides not matched to a gene: 9. The CDR3 length is 16 residues. Looked up from germline, CDR1 is SGHTA and CDR2 is FQGNSA. The CDR3 here is CASSLANAGGGDEQFF. CDR3 in DNA: TGTGCCAGCAGCTTAGCTAACGCGGGAGGAGGTGATGAGCAGTTCTTC.

The J gene is TRBJ1-1, the V gene TRBV10-3, with 10 nucleotides matching TRBD1. CDR3 size: 16 residues. Germline CDR1 and CDR2: ENHRY and SYGVKD. After removal of 6 bases from V and 5 bases from J, the junction contained 12 bases not matched to a gene. CDR3 DNA sequence: TGTGCCATCAGCGAAGGGACAGGGGTCTCTCGAACTGAAGCTTTCTTT. It yields the protein CAISEGTGVSRTEAFF.

The count of this clonotype is one. The CDR3 DNA follows: TGTGCCAGCAGTTACTCGGGGGGGAGAGTCAACGTCCTGACTTTC. Its protein product is CASSYSGGRVNVLTF. The chain couples TRBV6-2 or TRBV6-3 to TRBJ2-6, with 7 bases lining up with TRBD2. Per germline, CDR1 MNHEY and CDR2 SVGEGT. The CDR3 sequence is 15 residues long. The V gene end was trimmed by 0 bases and the J gene end by 9 bases; junction bases not matched to a gene: 5.

This clonotype was counted only a few times. The genes are TRBV6-5 and TRBJ2-5; 10 positions match TRBD2. Germline trimming cut 4 bases from V and 2 bases from J; bases unmatched to any gene: 4. Germline lookup yields CDR1 MNHEY and CDR2 SVGAGI. CDR3 length: 15 amino acids. The DNA of the CDR3 is TGTGCCAGCAGTTCAGCGGGAGGGCTACAAGAGACCCAGTACTTC. Its translation is CASSSAGGLQETQYF.

This clonotype occurred many times. This chain uses TRBV7-9 with TRBJ2-1; 8 bases align to TRBD2. V shed 5 bases and J 3 bases; nucleotides not matched to a gene: 6. CDR3 length equals 15 residues. Germline-derived CDR1 and CDR2 are SEHNR and FQNEAQ (reference sequence). The chain's CDR3 is CASSPSGGNYNEQFF. The CDR3 DNA is TGTGCCAGCAGCCCGAGCGGGGGAAACTACAATGAGCAGTTCTTC.

The CDR3 protein is CATSDLAYEQYF. For the CDR3, the DNA is TGTGCCACTTCCGACTTGGCCTACGAGCAGTACTTC. This rearrangement joins TRBV10-3 to TRBJ2-7; D gene unclear. The V gene lost 10 bases and the J gene lost 2 bases, with 12 bases spanning the gap. Germline lookup yields CDR1 ENHRY and CDR2 SYGVKD. The CDR3 has 12 amino acids.

As for this clonotype: A read error may account for a junction end that differs from germline. V gene TRBV4-1 combines with J gene TRBJ1-2; D unresolved. Germline V gives CDR1 MGHRA, CDR2 YSYEKL. The CDR3 consists of 14 residues. For the CDR3, the DNA is TGTGCCAGCAGCCAATCAACGGGGTCTCTTGGCTACACCTTC. Translation: CASSQSTGSLGYTF.

The V call is TRBV6-2 or TRBV6-3, the J call TRBJ1-5; D unresolved. The CDR3 sequence is 16 residues long. Trimming pared 5 bases from V and 0 bases from J, leaving 14 bases between. The germline CDR1 and CDR2 sequences are MNHEY and SVGEGT. The CDR3 loop is CASSHRRAVSNQPQHF. The CDR3 nucleotides read TGTGCCAGCAGTCACCGGCGGGCAGTTAGCAATCAGCCCCAGCATTTT.

This sequence joins TRBV7-4 and TRBJ2-7, with D maybe TRBD1 (6 bases). The CDR3 length is 15 residues. Trimming left V 0 bases short and J 3 bases short, with 12 bases between. Germline lookup yields CDR1 SGHVT and CDR2 SQSDAQ. CDR3 region: CASSLAETGDYEQYF. The CDR3 DNA is TGTGCCAGCAGCTTAGCAGAGACAGGTGACTACGAGCAGTACTTC.

The table lists this clonotype with a count of one. The J gene is TRBJ2-7, the V gene TRBV27; D possibly corresponds to TRBD2 (6 bases). The CDR3 consists of 16 residues. Germline CDR1 reads MNHEY; CDR2 reads SMNVEV (reference sequence). The germline V and J ends were trimmed by 3 bases and 2 bases, with 17 bases remaining between them. DNA for the CDR3: TGTGCCAGCAGTTTTAGGAGGGACGCAGGAGCCTACGAGCAGTACTTC. It translates to CASSFRRDAGAYEQYF.

The chain combines TRBV2 with TRBJ2-7, with no clear D. The CDR3 contains 12 residues. CDR1 SNHLY and CDR2 FYNNEI come from the germline V gene. Trimming shortened V by 5 bases and J by 6 bases, and 11 bases separated the two germline ends. CDR3 sequence: CASSMTAPEQYF. CDR3 DNA: TGTGCCAGCAGTATGACGGCGCCCGAGCAGTACTTC.

This clonotype was counted once. The rearrangement uses TRBV7-2 and TRBJ1-3; D may be TRBD1 (5 bases). The CDR3 spans 15 residues. Germline CDR1 and CDR2: SGHTA and FQGNSA. Trimming pared 0 bases from V and 8 bases from J, leaving 14 bases between. DNA of the CDR3: TGTGCCAGCAGCTTAGCGTGGGGGGATCGAGACACCATATATTTT. This sequence encodes CASSLAWGDRDTIYF.

This clonotype has more than one count but fewer than ten. The J gene is TRBJ1-2, the V gene TRBV20-1, with 9 bases lining up with TRBD1. This CDR3 contains 14 residues. V trimming: 4 bases; J trimming: 4 bases; junction bases outside the gene matches: 7. CDR1 is DFQATT and CDR2 is SNEGSKA in the germline V gene (reference sequence). In nucleotides, the CDR3 is TGCAGTGCTATGGGACAGGGAGGGGGCTATGGCTACACCTTC. The encoded protein is CSAMGQGGGYGYTF.

The V call is TRBV20-1, the J call TRBJ2-3; D gene ambiguous. The V gene lost 0 bases and the J gene lost 0 bases, with 7 bases spanning the gap. CDR1 and CDR2 (germline): DFQATT, SNEGSKA (reference sequence). CDR3 length: 14 amino acids. The CDR3 bases are TGCAGTGCTAGAGAGGTCAAGAGCACAGATACGCAGTATTTT. Its protein is CSAREVKSTDTQYF.

The chain recombines TRBV7-2 with TRBJ1-4; TRBD1 matches 7 bases. Germline V gives CDR1 SGHTA, CDR2 FQGNSA. This CDR3 spans 15 amino acids. Losses at the gene ends were 5 bases for V and 7 bases for J; bases not matched to a gene: 10. CDR3 residues: CASSPQGVFGEKLFF. The CDR3 region has the DNA TGTGCCAGCAGCCCTCAGGGGGTATTCGGTGAAAAACTGTTTTTT.

This clonotype turned up a few times. The chain links TRBV7-8 to TRBJ2-1; 13 nucleotides agree with TRBD2. This CDR3 has 15 residues. The V and J ends lost 2 bases and 9 bases, in that order; junction bases with no gene match: 4. CDR1 SGHVS and CDR2 FQNEAQ come from the germline V gene. The CDR3, as DNA: TGTGCCAGCAGCTTAATACTAGCGGGAGGGAGTGAGCAGTTCTTC. It is translated as CASSLILAGGSEQFF.

The chain links TRBV10-3 to TRBJ1-2; D is unresolved. Trimming cost V 0 bases and J 5 bases, with 7 bases left between them. This CDR3 comprises 13 residues. Germline lookup yields CDR1 ENHRY and CDR2 SYGVKD. Written as DNA, the CDR3 is TGTGCCATCAGTGAGTCTTCGGGTTATGGCTACACCTTC. Protein: CAISESSGYGYTF.

This clonotype was detected only a few times. The chain recombines TRBV7-8 with TRBJ2-4; 9 bases are shared with TRBD2. Germline V gives CDR1 SGHVS, CDR2 FQNEAQ. The CDR3 length is 16 residues. J was trimmed by 2 bases and V by 1 base; bases with no gene match: 3. The CDR3 nucleotides are TGTGCCAGCAGCTTAGTAGCGGGAGTCTCCAAAAACATTCAGTACTTC. Translating gives CASSLVAGVSKNIQYF.

The CDR3 DNA is TGTGCCAGCAGTTTAAATCGCCAGGGCTCTGGCTACACCTTC. This gives the protein CASSLNRQGSGYTF. The chain carries TRBV28 and TRBJ1-2; D is perhaps TRBD1 (5 bases). This CDR3 comprises 14 residues. Trimming removed 2 bases at V and 7 bases at J, with 14 bases between. Germline V gene data show CDR1 as MDHEN and CDR2 as SYDVKM.

J is TRBJ2-3 and V is TRBV2, with a tentative D call TRBD1 (5 bases). This CDR3 is 15 amino acids long. The germline V and J ends were trimmed by 7 bases and 3 bases, with 17 bases remaining between them. Germline-derived CDR1 and CDR2 are SNHLY and FYNNEI. CDR3 in amino acids: CASNFGAGWTDTQYF. CDR3 nucleotide sequence: TGTGCCAGCAATTTTGGGGCTGGATGGACAGATACGCAGTATTTT.

This chain's CDR3 is CASRDRAQETQYF. The CDR3 DNA reads TGTGCCAGTAGGGACAGGGCGCAAGAGACCCAGTACTTC. The chain couples TRBV19 to TRBJ2-5; 8 bases agree with TRBD1. V gave up 6 bases and J gave up 2 bases; unmatched junction bases: 2. This CDR3 has 13 residues. Germline values: CDR1 LNHDA, CDR2 SQIVND (reference sequence).